Sequencing of this T cell receptor (beta chain) was carried out in a study of shared clonotypes between healthy human individuals (dated by TCRdb to the early 2020s). Study-wide context: Three men and two women, aged 18 to 49 years, made up the cohort. For each donor, three plates each were used for CD4 naive and CD4 memory, two plates were used for CD8 naive, and one plate was used for CD8 memory. The study deeply sequenced blood TCR repertoires of five healthy adults to estimate repertoire size and the extent of clonotype sharing between individuals. To increase sequencing depth and limit assay-specific biases, different laboratories used diverse techniques to prepare libraries and sequence TCR repertoires. Between about 0.8 and 9 billion PBMCs per donor were obtained by leukapheresis.

TCR CDR3 regions were amplified from genomic DNA by multiplex PCR using the deep immunoSEQ assay. Extracted genomic DNA from each cell subset was distributed evenly across all wells of several immunoSEQ 96-well plates, and each plate was treated as a replicate. For sorted subsets, roughly 200 ng of genomic DNA, equivalent to roughly 30,000 T cell genomes, went into each replicate PCR. Purified libraries were measured with a Qubit 3.0 fluorometer, size-checked on a Bioanalyzer 2100, and measured again with the KAPA Library Quantification kit. Every immunoSEQ 96-well plate was sequenced on a dedicated single-read 150-cycle Illumina NextSeq 550 flow cell. In the source study's methods: Because the immunoSEQ output included only junctional sequences and no quality scores, the filtering could not be the same as the filtering used for full-length reads. To assign V/J genes and CDR3, sequences were annotated using PyIR, a Python wrapper for IgBLAST v1.9, with IMGT germline references. Reads were filtered out if the reads had weak V/J assignments (E-value above 1e-6), no CDR3, stop codons, out-of-frame junctions, or ambiguous translated residues. V3J clonotypes were defined as sequences sharing an identical inferred V gene, J gene, and CDR3 amino acid sequence. Percentage overlap between repertoires was calculated by dividing the number of shared unique clonotypes by the size of the smaller repertoire. Repertoire richness was assessed with RTK rarefaction, the Chao1 estimator, and Recon v2.1 estimates of unobserved clonotypes. OLGA was used to compute generation probabilities for all TCRbeta clonotypes that the gDNA method yielded from a handful of donors. The source is immuneACCESS, and TCRdb retained only in-frame sequences with V and J called. Part of the clones is not carried over; for the studies checked, unresolved V genes explain less than half of this, and the remainder is unexplained. The D gene and trimming were derived from the DNA, and the V and J assignments and clone size from that table. Recorded for this sample are 700,000 or so clones; around 72% of them occurred a single time. The ten largest account for approximately 1.8% of the sample.

Here V drops 6 bases and J drops 3 bases, and the junction holds 8 bases not matched to any gene. According to the germline V gene (reference sequence), CDR1 reads MNHEY and CDR2 reads SMNVEV. The CDR3 sequence holds 15 residues, the cysteine and phenylalanine included. Kept here is only the CDR3 DNA, which spans 45 bases and is read in frame from base 1. Turning to this clone: Its cognate antigen has yet to be identified. One base away there is no much larger clone; base qualities are not given.

Healthy HIV-negative adults with no recently reported acute infections or vaccinations were included as donors. Only Caucasian adults living in Nashville, Tennessee, USA were represented among the donors. CD4+ T cells were enriched by magnetic negative selection, after which naive cells were positively selected on CD45RA and the negative fraction was taken as the memory subset. After blood collection by leukapheresis, PBMCs were isolated using Ficoll-Histopaque density gradient centrifugation and then cryopreserved in the vapor phase of liquid nitrogen. Purity and quantity of every magnetically sorted T cell population were checked by analytical flow cytometry. Genomic DNA was isolated from each sorted fraction and quantified by UV absorbance on a Nanodrop 2000c. Beyond this particular receptor, the publication reports: Across a few donors, about 4.5% of naive CD4, approximately 4% of naive CD8, under 2.5% of memory CD4, and under 0.45% of memory CD8 clonotypes were shared. Pairwise subsampling indicated that sequencing depth was expected to affect the degree of clonotype sharing among donors. Because the study included a small number of donors, the genetic and exposure-history diversity represented was limited. Rarefaction of sorted-subset datasets indicated incomplete sequencing despite the large sequencing depth. Higher generation probabilities were observed for clonotypes shared by all four sorted-subset donors than for non-shared clonotypes. Sampling was limited to blood, and TCR repertoires in tissue likely differ from TCR repertoires in blood. Naive subsets generally had larger estimated clonotype richness than memory subsets did.

The clonotype originates from a woman in her 30s in good health. Source material: memory CD4+ T cells sorted from blood. The cell subset or site label of this sample denotes: CD45RA-negative fraction. The rearranged chain carries TRBV27 and TRBJ2-7; the central 10 bases match TRBD1. The DNA is as follows: TGTGCCAGCAGGCTTTTGACAGGGGGCAGCTACGAGCAGTACTTC. This is translated as CASRLLTGGSYEQYF.